The 32 T cell receptor beta chains given below trace back to one sample, sequenced in a study of blood T cell repertoires in COVID-19. Data came from immunoSEQ multiplex PCR; TCRdb stores just in-frame clones and leaves some out. There are more than 350,000 clones in the sample; 80% to 90% occur only once, and 10% lies in the top ten. Sequenced: PBMCs or T cells enriched from blood (not recorded which). The receptors here all came from a woman in her fifties or sixties who had recovered from COVID-19.

The genes are TRBV14 and TRBJ2-1; D possibly corresponds to TRBD2 (6 bases). Germline CDR1 and CDR2: SGHDN and FVKESK. The CDR3 is 18 amino acids. V lost 1 base and J 3 bases, leaving 19 bases between the germline ends. The DNA of the CDR3 is TGTGCCAGCAGCCAAGCCGGGGGAGCCCTCCGAAGCTACAATGAGCAGTTCTTC. Residues: CASSQAGGALRSYNEQFF.

CDR3 sequence reads: CASSFERGGLLGTDTQYF. CDR3 nucleotide sequence: TGTGCCAGCAGTTTTGAGCGGGGGGGCTTATTGGGAACAGATACGCAGTATTTT. The rearrangement joins TRBV27 to TRBJ2-3; 10 bases match TRBD2. The CDR3 has 18 residues. Germline V gives CDR1 MNHEY, CDR2 SMNVEV (reference sequence). The trim removed 3 bases at V and 3 bases at J, leaving 12 bases unmatched.

The gene calls are TRBV2 and TRBJ1-1, with TRBD1 matching 8 bases. V shed 5 bases, J shed 14 bases, and the junction held 7 bases outside the gene matches. The CDR3 runs 11 residues. Germline CDR1 and CDR2: SNHLY and FYNNEI. The CDR3: CASSLDREPFF. The CDR3 region has the DNA TGTGCCAGCAGTTTGGACAGGGAGCCCTTCTTT.

This chain uses TRBV2 with TRBJ2-2; D is undetermined. CDR3 length: 13 amino acids. From germline, CDR1 is SNHLY and CDR2 FYNNEI. The germline V and J ends were trimmed by 2 bases and 4 bases, with 5 bases remaining between them. CDR3 amino acids: CASSELITGELFF. The CDR3 DNA reads as TGTGCCAGCAGTGAACTAATCACCGGGGAGCTGTTTTTT. Together with reference TRBV2 and TRBJ2-2, the CDR3 gives the full variable domain: EPEVTQTPSHQVTQMGQEVILRCVPISNHLYFYWYRQILGQKVEFLVSFYNNEISEKSEIFDDQFSVERPDGSNFTLKIRSTKLEDSAMYFCASSELITGELFFGEGSRLTVL.

This chain connects TRBV4-3 to TRBJ1-1; 10 bases fit TRBD1. The CDR3 has 18 amino acids. The trim removed 0 bases at V and 5 bases at J, leaving 12 bases unmatched. Per the germline V gene, CDR1 is LGHNA and CDR2 is YSLEER. The CDR3 region has the DNA TGCGCCAGCAGCCAAGACGAAACGTGGGACAGGGGAAATACTGAAGCTTTCTTT. Protein sequence: CASSQDETWDRGNTEAFF.

This chain joins TRBV18 and TRBJ2-3; the match to TRBD2 covers 9 bases. The CDR3 extends over 17 amino acids. V was clipped by 0 bases and J by 2 bases; unmatched bases: 6. CDR1 is KGHSH, CDR2 LQKENI, per germline. CDR3 loop: CASSPPKGLALTDTQYF. Written as DNA, the CDR3 is TGTGCCAGCTCACCACCGAAGGGACTAGCCCTCACAGATACGCAGTATTTT.

This chain connects TRBV6-2 or TRBV6-3 to TRBJ1-2, with D perhaps matching TRBD1 (5 bases). Trimming pared 2 bases from V and 7 bases from J, leaving 14 bases between. CDR1 MNHEY and CDR2 SVGEGT come from the germline V gene. The CDR3 length is 14 residues. CDR3 sequence reads: CASSYGTPRGGYTF. The CDR3 nucleotides read TGTGCCAGCAGTTACGGGACTCCAAGGGGTGGCTACACCTTC.

On this clone: The junction does not match germline at one end; this may be a read error. This chain joins TRBV29-1 and TRBJ1-3; TRBD1 is a possible D gene (5 bases). The CDR3 totals 12 residues. Per germline, CDR1 SQVTM and CDR2 ANQGSEA. Here the CDR3 DNA reads TGCAGCGTTGATGGGGCTGGGAACACCATATATTTT. It is translated as CSVDGAGNTIYF.

This chain's CDR3 is CAWGEQFNYGYTF. CDR3 DNA sequence: TGTGCCTGGGGGGAACAGTTTAACTATGGCTACACCTTC. The rearrangement uses TRBV30 and TRBJ1-2; D remains ambiguous. There are 13 residues in the CDR3. Trimming shortened V by 5 bases and J by 1 base, and 11 bases separated the two germline ends. From germline, CDR1 is GTSNPN and CDR2 SVGIG (reference sequence). The full variable domain, completed using reference TRBV30 and TRBJ1-2, is SQTIHQWPATLVQPVGSPLSLECTVEGTSNPNLYWYRQAAGRGLQLLFYSVGIGQISSEVPQNLSASRPQDRQFILSSKKLLLSDSGFYLCAWGEQFNYGYTFGSGTRLTVV.

The rearrangement uses TRBV5-1 and TRBJ2-7, with 8 bases matching TRBD2. V lost 6 bases, J lost 4 bases, and 6 bases stayed unmatched. This CDR3 is built from 13 residues. Germline CDR1 reads SGHRS; CDR2 reads YFSETQ. In DNA, the CDR3 is TGCGCCAGCACCCCACCGGGGGGGTACGAGCAGTACTTC. Its protein is CASTPPGGYEQYF.

This chain links TRBV13 with TRBJ2-1; 9 bases match TRBD2. CDR3 size: 15 residues. Trimming cost V 8 bases and J 2 bases; bases outside gene matches: 7. Germline V gene sequence: CDR1 PRHDT, CDR2 FYEKMQ (reference sequence). The CDR3 spells CASSRGGGAYNEQFF. CDR3 DNA: TGTGCCAGCTCCCGAGGCGGGGGGGCCTACAATGAGCAGTTCTTC.

This chain connects TRBV7-8 to TRBJ1-5; 8 bases agree with TRBD1. The germline V gene encodes CDR1 SGHVS and CDR2 FQNEAQ. The CDR3 is 15 amino acids. V was clipped by 3 bases and J by 4 bases; unmatched bases: 5. CDR3 sequence: CASSFSRTGNQPQHF. The CDR3 coding sequence is TGTGCCAGCAGCTTTTCCCGGACAGGGAATCAGCCCCAGCATTTT.

The rearrangement uses TRBV12-3 or TRBV12-4 and TRBJ1-4; 7 nucleotides line up with TRBD1. The CDR3 totals 13 residues. Losses at the gene ends were 6 bases for V and 4 bases for J; bases not matched to a gene: 2. CDR3 sequence (DNA): TGTGCCAGCAGCTGGGACAGTAATGAAAAACTGTTTTTT. Translation: CASSWDSNEKLFF.

This clone was seen only once. The CDR3 DNA is TGCGCCAGCAGCTTGGGGGCGGGGGGCGCAGATACGCAGTATTTT. Protein product: CASSLGAGGADTQYF. V usage is TRBV5-1 and J usage is TRBJ2-3, with 8 positions matching TRBD2. V shed 0 bases and J 4 bases; nucleotides not matched to a gene: 4. Germline lookup yields CDR1 SGHRS and CDR2 YFSETQ. The CDR3 totals 15 residues.

The V gene is TRBV27, the J gene TRBJ2-6, with 9 bases aligning to TRBD1. Germline lookup yields CDR1 MNHEY and CDR2 SMNVEV (reference sequence). The CDR3 covers 19 residues. V was clipped by 6 bases and J by 3 bases; unmatched bases: 15. The CDR3 protein is CASRSTGTGLLVGANVLTF. DNA of the CDR3: TGTGCCAGCAGATCTACCGGGACAGGGTTACTCGTTGGGGCCAACGTCCTGACTTTC.

This rearrangement joins TRBV30 to TRBJ2-3, with TRBD1 identical over 7 bases. Germline CDR1 and CDR2: GTSNPN and SVGIG (reference sequence). The CDR3 spans 14 residues. After removal of 2 bases from V and 0 bases from J, the junction contained 2 bases not matched to a gene. The CDR3 nucleotides read TGTGCCTGGAGTAGGGGACAGAGCACAGATACGCAGTATTTT. It encodes CAWSRGQSTDTQYF.

The CDR3, as DNA: TGTGCCAGCAGCCTACTCAGGGATCAAGAGACCCAGTACTTC. Its protein product is CASSLLRDQETQYF. The chain has TRBV3-1 (or the pseudogene TRBV3-2) and TRBJ2-5, with D perhaps matching TRBD1 (5 bases). Per the germline V gene, CDR1 is LGHDT and CDR2 is YNNKEL (reference sequence). This CDR3 comprises 14 residues. The V gene lost 4 bases and the J gene lost 2 bases, with 11 bases spanning the gap.

This chain uses TRBV5-4 with TRBJ1-1, with D possibly matching TRBD1 (6 bases). Between the trimmed V and J ends, which lost 4 bases and 1 base, there was a span of 11 bases. This CDR3 is built from 14 residues. Germline CDR1 SGHNT, CDR2 YYREEE (reference sequence). The CDR3: CASSPGAPNTEAFF. The CDR3, as DNA: TGTGCCAGCAGCCCAGGGGCCCCGAACACTGAAGCTTTCTTT.

This chain joins TRBV6-5 and TRBJ2-7; D may be TRBD1 (6 bases). With 5 bases removed from V and 3 bases from J, the gap between germline ends came to 11 bases. Germline V gene lookup returns CDR1 MNHEY and CDR2 SVGAGI. The length of the CDR3 is 13 residues. The CDR3 coding sequence is TGTGCCAGCAGTACTCGACAGGACTACGAGCAGTACTTC. Translated, it gives CASSTRQDYEQYF.

This clone came up a few times. V gene TRBV5-1 combines with J gene TRBJ2-7; perhaps TRBD2 as D (6 bases). V lost 0 bases to trimming and J lost 3 bases, with 10 bases between them. Germline V gene sequence: CDR1 SGHRS, CDR2 YFSETQ. The CDR3 is made up of 14 amino acids. As DNA, the CDR3 is TGCGCCAGCAGCTTGGGGGTCGGGGGCTACGAGCAGTACTTC. The encoded protein is CASSLGVGGYEQYF. Drawing the rest from reference TRBV5-1 and TRBJ2-7, the complete variable domain is KAGVTQTPRYLIKTRGQQVTLSCSPISGHRSVSWYQQTPGQGLQFLFEYFSETQRNKGNFPGRFSGRQFSNSRSEMNVSTLELGDSALYLCASSLGVGGYEQYFGPGTRLTVT.

The rearrangement links TRBV19 to TRBJ2-2; 9 nucleotides match TRBD2. Germline V CDR1 and CDR2: LNHDA, SQIVND (reference sequence). CDR3 size: 17 residues. V lost 5 bases, J lost 6 bases, and 13 bases stayed unmatched. CDR3: CASSARHKRGVSGELFF. DNA of the CDR3: TGTGCCAGTAGTGCCCGACATAAGCGGGGGGTATCCGGGGAGCTGTTTTTT.

The gene calls are TRBV7-9 and TRBJ1-6; D gene unclear. Germline V CDR1 and CDR2: SEHNR, FQNEAQ (reference sequence). V was trimmed by 0 bases and J by 9 bases, leaving 6 bases between them. The CDR3 sequence is 13 residues long. Here the CDR3 reads CASSLAPGSPLHF. CDR3 DNA: TGTGCCAGCAGCTTAGCGCCCGGTTCACCCCTCCACTTT.

Note on this clone: Other DNA sequences of this sample code for an identical CDR3. This chain uses TRBV5-1 with TRBJ2-7; 9 bases are a match to TRBD1. Germline lookup yields CDR1 SGHRS and CDR2 YFSETQ. This CDR3 has 14 residues. Trimming at V came to 4 bases and at J to 5 bases, leaving 7 bases not matched to a gene. The CDR3 loop reads CASSPSTGGHEQYF. DNA for the CDR3: TGCGCCAGCAGCCCTTCGACAGGGGGTCACGAGCAGTACTTC.

The CDR3 is CASSRRGFLFYEQYF. CDR3 nucleotides: TGTGCCAGCAGCCGCAGGGGGTTTCTCTTCTACGAGCAGTACTTC. The genes are TRBV21-1 and TRBJ2-7; the table names TRBD1, a call not compared with the DNA. TRBV21-1 is described as a pseudogene. The CDR3 contains 15 residues.

The J gene is TRBJ1-6, the V gene TRBV2; D is undetermined. Germline V gene sequence: CDR1 SNHLY, CDR2 FYNNEI. CDR3 length: 14 residues. Trimming stripped 5 bases from V and 7 bases from J, with 12 bases between. CDR3 sequence: CASSLARFNSPLHF. The CDR3 bases are TGTGCCAGCAGTCTCGCCAGGTTCAATTCACCCCTCCACTTT.

This chain uses TRBV19 with TRBJ1-3, with D possibly TRBD1 on 5 matching bases. V gave up 8 bases and J gave up 9 bases, with 14 bases separating them. Germline loops: CDR1 LNHDA, CDR2 SQIVND (reference sequence). The CDR3 has 12 amino acids. The CDR3 sequence: CASGSSGGTIYF. The CDR3 coding sequence is TGTGCCAGTGGAAGTTCGGGGGGCACCATATATTTT.

V and J are TRBV5-1 and TRBJ2-3; D is perhaps TRBD2 (5 bases). The CDR3 is 17 amino acids. Germline V gene lookup returns CDR1 SGHRS and CDR2 YFSETQ. V lost 1 base and J 2 bases, leaving 17 bases between the germline ends. CDR3 region: CASSLNAAAVSTDTQYF. The CDR3 DNA reads as TGCGCCAGCAGCTTGAACGCGGCAGCGGTTTCCACAGATACGCAGTATTTT.

About this clone itself: The junction does not match germline at one end; this may be a read error. The chain links TRBV3-1 (or the pseudogene TRBV3-2) to TRBJ1-2; no firm D call. CDR1 is LGHDT, CDR2 YNNKEL, per germline (reference sequence). CDR3 length: 13 residues. As DNA, the CDR3 is TGTGCCAGCAGCCAAGATATGGCTTCCCCTCGAGGATTC. As protein: CASSQDMASPRGF.

This clone came up once. The chain has TRBV27 and TRBJ2-1; D is perhaps TRBD1 (6 bases). Germline assignment: CDR1 MNHEY and CDR2 SMNVEV (reference sequence). The CDR3 runs to 19 residues. V was clipped by 0 bases and J by 0 bases, with 18 bases between them. The CDR3 sequence: CASSLSWTVNHHSYNEQFF. The CDR3 DNA reads TGTGCCAGCAGTTTATCGTGGACAGTCAACCACCACTCCTACAATGAGCAGTTCTTC.

This clone was picked up one time. The chain uses TRBV10-3 and TRBJ2-5; no firm D call. The V end was cut by 6 bases, the J end by 3 bases, with 11 bases between. The CDR3 is 13 amino acids. From germline, CDR1 is ENHRY and CDR2 SYGVKD. CDR3 coding DNA: TGTGCCATCAGGCTCGGTGAAAAAGAGACCCAGTACTTC. It translates to CAIRLGEKETQYF.

Concerning this clone: Distinct nucleotide sequences in the sample also encode this CDR3. This chain joins TRBV28 and TRBJ1-5; D is possibly TRBD1 (5 bases). V was trimmed by 5 bases and J by 6 bases, leaving 8 bases between them. The CDR3 loop spans 12 amino acids. Per germline, CDR1 MDHEN and CDR2 SYDVKM. The chain's CDR3 is CASSQGGQPQHF. The CDR3 bases are TGTGCCAGCAGTCAGGGCGGTCAGCCCCAGCATTTT.

This clone has a single count. The V gene is TRBV7-2, the J gene TRBJ1-1, with D possibly TRBD1 on 6 matching bases. This CDR3 has 13 amino acids. Trimming shortened V by 2 bases and J by 8 bases, and 12 bases separated the two germline ends. The germline V gene encodes CDR1 SGHTA and CDR2 FQGNSA. CDR3 sequence reads: CASSLHRDREAFF. Here the CDR3 DNA reads TGTGCCAGCAGCTTACACAGGGATCGCGAAGCTTTCTTT.